Listed here is a single TCR beta chain. These data belong to a study of T cell responses to AZD1222 COVID-19 vaccine. Repertoires were generated with immunoSEQ multiplex PCR, while TCRdb's copy carries only in-frame clones and drops some. The sample contains around 130,000 clones, approximately 92% of which appear only once. V lost 2 bases and J 1 base, leaving 8 bases between the germline ends. The CDR3 is made up of 14 amino acids. Germline CDR1 is MNHNS and CDR2 is SASEGT. The receptor was derived from an adult who received the AZD1222 COVID-19 vaccine. The chain couples TRBV6-1 to TRBJ1-2; a possible D gene is TRBD1 (6 bases). Specimen: peripheral blood, collected 28 days after the second AZD1222 dose. CDR3 DNA: TGTGCCAGCAGTGAACTACAGGGTAACTATGGCTACACCTTC. This codes for CASSELQGNYGYTF.